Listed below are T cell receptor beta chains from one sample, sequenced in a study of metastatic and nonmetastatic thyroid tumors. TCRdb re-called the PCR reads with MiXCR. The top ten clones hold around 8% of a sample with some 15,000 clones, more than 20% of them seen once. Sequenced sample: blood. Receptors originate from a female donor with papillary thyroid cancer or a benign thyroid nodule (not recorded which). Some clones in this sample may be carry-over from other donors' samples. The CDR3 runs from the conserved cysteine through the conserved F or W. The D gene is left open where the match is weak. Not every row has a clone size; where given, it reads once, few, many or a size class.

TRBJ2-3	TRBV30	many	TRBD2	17	TGTGCCTGGGAGGGGAGGGGACTAGCGGGAGGCCCGGATACGCAGTATTTT	CAWEGRGLAGGPDTQYF
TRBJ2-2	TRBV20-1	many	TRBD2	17	TGCAGTGCTTCCTGGACTAGCGGGAGGGCCGCCACCGGGGAGCTGTTTTTT	CSASWTSGRAATGELFF
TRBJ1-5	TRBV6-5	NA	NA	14	TGTGCCAGCAGTTACCGTCTGGGCGATCAGCCCCAGCATTTT	CASSYRLGDQPQHF
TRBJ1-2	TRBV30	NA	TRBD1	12	TGTGCCTGGAGTGTAGGACAGGGGGGCTACACCTTC	CAWSVGQGGYTF
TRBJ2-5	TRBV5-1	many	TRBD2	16	TGCGCCAGCAGCTTGGGAGGGACTAGCGGGGAAGAGACCCAGTACTTC	CASSLGGTSGEETQYF
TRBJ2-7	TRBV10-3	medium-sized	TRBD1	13	TGTGCCATCAGGGGGACAGGGGAGCGGGAGCAGTACTTC	CAIRGTGEREQYF
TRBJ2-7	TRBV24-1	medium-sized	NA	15	TGTGCCACCAGTGATCGGGGGGACAGTCGTGACGAGCAGTACTTC	CATSDRGDSRDEQYF
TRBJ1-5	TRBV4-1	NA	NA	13	TGCGCCAGCAGCCAAGATAGTGGTCAGCCCCAGCATTTT	CASSQDSGQPQHF
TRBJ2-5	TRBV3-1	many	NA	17	TGTGCCAGCAGCCACAACCCCGGGACTGAGATGGTTAAGACCCAGTACTTC	CASSHNPGTEMVKTQYF
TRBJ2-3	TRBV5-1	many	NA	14	TGCGCCAGCAGCACCCTCACTAGCACAGATACGCAGTATTTT	CASSTLTSTDTQYF
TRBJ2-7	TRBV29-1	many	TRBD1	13	TGCAGCGTGGCTACCGGGACAGGGGGTGAGCAGTACTTC	CSVATGTGGEQYF
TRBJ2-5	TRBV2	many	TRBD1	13	TGTGCCACCACCCGGACAGGGAAAGAGACCCAGTACTTC	CATTRTGKETQYF
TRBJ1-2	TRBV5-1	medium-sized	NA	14	TGCGCCAGCAGCCCCGATCAACAAGTTTCGAGCTACACCTTC	CASSPDQQVSSYTF
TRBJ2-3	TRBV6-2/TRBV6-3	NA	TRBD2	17	TGTGCCAGTTCCGCCGTTGGGACTAGCGCCCGAGGCGATACGCAGTATTTT	CASSAVGTSARGDTQYF
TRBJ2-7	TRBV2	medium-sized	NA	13	TGTGCCAGCAGTGAATCACTGGACAGTCAACAGTACTTC	CASSESLDSQQYF
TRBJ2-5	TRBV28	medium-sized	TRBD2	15	TGTGCCAGCAGTTTAAGGACTAGCGGGGAAGAGACCCAGTACTTC	CASSLRTSGEETQYF
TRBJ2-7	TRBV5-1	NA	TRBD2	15	TGCGCCAGCAGCTGGGGACTAGCGGTCTCGTACGAGCAGTACTTC	CASSWGLAVSYEQYF
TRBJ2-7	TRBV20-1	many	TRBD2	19	TGCAGTGCTAGAGCCGATCCGCGGGAGACGTCCCTTAGCCCCTACGAGCAGTACTTC	CSARADPRETSLSPYEQYF
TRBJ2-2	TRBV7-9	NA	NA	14	TGTGCCAGCTACGACTGCACGAACACCGGTGAGCTGTTTTTT	CASYDCTNTGELFF
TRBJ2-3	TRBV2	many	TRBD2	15	TGTGCCAGCAGTGAACAGGGAGGGGCCCGAGGTACGCAGTATTTT	CASSEQGGARGTQYF
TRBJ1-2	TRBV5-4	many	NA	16	TGTGCCAGCAGCTTGGCCGGAGGGGAGAGAAACTATGGCTACACCTTC	CASSLAGGERNYGYTF
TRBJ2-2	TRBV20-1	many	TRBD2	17	TGCAGTGCTTGCATGATCGGACTAGCGGGATACACCGGGGAGCTGTTTTTT	CSACMIGLAGYTGELFF
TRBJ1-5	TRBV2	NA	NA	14	TGTGCCAGCAGTGAGGCGGGACAACCTCAGCCCCAGCATTTT	CASSEAGQPQPQHF
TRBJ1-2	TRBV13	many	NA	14	TGTGCCAGCAGCTTAAGAGACACCGGCTATGGCTACACCTTC	CASSLRDTGYGYTF
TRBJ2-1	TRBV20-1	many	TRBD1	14	TGCAGTGCTAGCCCCACAGGGGGCTCGAATGAGCAGTTCTTC	CSASPTGGSNEQFF
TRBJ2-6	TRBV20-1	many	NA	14	TGCAGTGCTAGACAGGGGTCTGGGGCCAACGTCCTGACTTTC	CSARQGSGANVLTF
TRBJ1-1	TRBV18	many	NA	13	TGTGCCAGCTCACCTCAGGGAAACACTGAAGCTTTCTTT	CASSPQGNTEAFF
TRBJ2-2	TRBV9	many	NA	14	TGTGCCAGCAGCGGATCGGGAGCCACCGGGGAGCTGTTTTTT	CASSGSGATGELFF
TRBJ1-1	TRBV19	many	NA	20	TGTGCCAGTAGTATAGATTATCCACCACAGGGCAGCGGGCGGAACACTGAAGCTTTCTTT	CASSIDYPPQGSGRNTEAFF
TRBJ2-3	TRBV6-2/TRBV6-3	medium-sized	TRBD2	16	TGTGCCAGCGCCACGGGGCGCGGGGGGCACACAGATACGCAGTATTTT	CASATGRGGHTDTQYF
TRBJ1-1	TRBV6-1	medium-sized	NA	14	TGTGCCAGCATTCTGGTTACGGCCAAATCTGTAGCTTTCTTT	CASILVTAKSVAFF
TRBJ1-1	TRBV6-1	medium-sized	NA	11	TGTGCCAGCGTGGAGGACACTGAAGCTTTCTTT	CASVEDTEAFF
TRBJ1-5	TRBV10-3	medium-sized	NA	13	TGTGCCATCAGTGTGGACCCTGGTCAGCCCCAGCATTTT	CAISVDPGQPQHF